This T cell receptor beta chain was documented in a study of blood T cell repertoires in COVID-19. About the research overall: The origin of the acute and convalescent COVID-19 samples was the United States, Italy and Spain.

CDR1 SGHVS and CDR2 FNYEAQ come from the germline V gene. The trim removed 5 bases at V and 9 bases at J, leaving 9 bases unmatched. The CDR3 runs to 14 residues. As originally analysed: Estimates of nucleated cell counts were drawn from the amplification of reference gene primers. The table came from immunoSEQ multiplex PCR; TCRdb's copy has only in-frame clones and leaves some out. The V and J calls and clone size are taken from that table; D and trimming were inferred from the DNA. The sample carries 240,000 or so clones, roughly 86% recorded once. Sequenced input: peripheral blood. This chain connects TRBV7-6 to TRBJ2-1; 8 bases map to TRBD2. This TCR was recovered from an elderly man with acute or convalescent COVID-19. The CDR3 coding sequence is TGTGCCAGCAGCCAGCCGGGGGGGAGGCGTGAGCAGTTCTTC. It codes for CASSQPGGRREQFF.